This entry lists 30 T cell receptor beta chains sequenced from one sample in a study of blood T cells in healthy people across ages. With a J-beta primer mix and a sample-barcoded 5' primer, a second PCR ran about 7 to 12 cycles. In TCRdb, the 5' RACE reads were re-called with MiXCR into one record per CDR3 protein. Counted here are 350,000 to 450,000 distinct CDR3 sequences, 45% to 65% occurring once; the ten biggest clones make up under 60%. Specimen: blood. These receptors were obtained from a man in his sixties in good health.

This chain links TRBV29-1 with TRBJ2-7; D may correspond to TRBD1 or TRBD2 (5 bases each). Trimming removed 5 bases at V and 2 bases at J, with 22 bases between. The CDR3 loop spans 16 amino acids. Germline V gene lookup returns CDR1 SQVTM and CDR2 ANQGSEA. The CDR3 protein is CSVKGVEGSNPYEQYF. Written as DNA, the CDR3 is TGCAGCGTTAAAGGGGTTGAGGGCAGCAACCCCTACGAGCAGTACTTC.

This sequence joins TRBV11-2 and TRBJ2-2; 7 nucleotides match TRBD2. Looked up from germline, CDR1 is SGHAT and CDR2 is FQNNGV. The CDR3 covers 16 residues. The J segment lost 1 base and the V segment lost 2 bases, leaving 4 bases of the junction unmatched. CDR3 sequence: CASSLLASGNTGELFF. The CDR3 DNA is TGTGCCAGCAGCTTACTGGCTAGCGGGAACACCGGGGAGCTGTTTTTT.

The rearrangement joins TRBV9 to TRBJ1-2, with 9 bases identical to TRBD1. CDR3 length equals 15 residues. Germline V gene data show CDR1 as SGDLS and CDR2 as YYNGEE. Losses at the gene ends were 0 bases for V and 4 bases for J; bases not matched to a gene: 4. The CDR3 DNA follows: TGTGCCAGCAGCGTAGGGGACAGGGTTTCCTATGGCTACACCTTC. Residues: CASSVGDRVSYGYTF.

This chain links TRBV12-3 or TRBV12-4 with TRBJ1-4; the D is unclear. Trimming removed 5 bases from V and 0 bases from J, with 13 bases in between. The CDR3 is 16 residues long. CDR3 protein: CASSPHLGTTNEKLFF. DNA for the CDR3: TGTGCCAGCAGTCCCCACTTAGGGACAACTAATGAAAAACTGTTTTTT.

The chain links TRBV9 to TRBJ2-3; 8 nucleotides align to TRBD2. The CDR3 runs 18 residues. CDR1 is SGDLS and CDR2 is YYNGEE in the germline V gene. Losses at the gene ends were 3 bases for V and 2 bases for J; bases not matched to a gene: 14. CDR3 protein: CASSDSSGPATFTDTQYF. The CDR3 coding sequence is TGTGCCAGCAGCGACTCTAGCGGGCCCGCTACATTCACAGATACGCAGTATTTT.

This chain uses TRBV12-3 or TRBV12-4 with TRBJ2-7; 15 nucleotides match TRBD2. CDR3 length equals 20 residues. Trimming took 2 bases from V and 0 from J; bases not matched to a gene: 11. CDR3 sequence (DNA): TGTGCCAGCAGTTTAACGCCTGGGACTAGCGGGGGGCCAATCTCCTACGAGCAGTACTTC. Its translation is CASSLTPGTSGGPISYEQYF.

As for this clonotype: This clone may be a read error of a much larger clone one base away. The chain carries TRBV29-1 and TRBJ1-2; D remains ambiguous. The V gene's germline CDR1 is SQVTM and CDR2 ANQGSEA. The CDR3 has 14 amino acids. V gave up 1 base and J gave up 2 bases, with 11 bases separating them. For the CDR3, the DNA is TGCAGCGTTGAAGGGGGTAGTCGAAACTATGGCTACACCTTC. This gives the protein CSVEGGSRNYGYTF.

This clonotype was seen more than once but under ten times. V and J are TRBV10-1 and TRBJ2-5; D gene ambiguous. The CDR3 has 13 residues. Germline V gene sequence: CDR1 WNHNN, CDR2 SYGVQD (reference sequence). The V end lost 4 bases, the J end lost 3 bases, and 9 bases lay between the germline ends. The CDR3 sequence is CASSVAEKETQYF. CDR3 DNA: TGCGCCAGCAGTGTGGCAGAGAAAGAGACCCAGTACTTC.

The chain joins TRBV7-9 to TRBJ2-5; TRBD2 agrees at 11 bases. The V and J ends lost 6 bases and 5 bases, in that order; junction bases with no gene match: 5. This CDR3 has 14 amino acids. Germline values: CDR1 SEHNR, CDR2 FQNEAQ (reference sequence). DNA of the CDR3: TGTGCCAGCAGACGTAGCGGGGGGGCCGAGACCCAGTACTTC. It codes for CASRRSGGAETQYF.

The V gene is TRBV20-1, the J gene TRBJ2-5; 8 nucleotides align to TRBD1. V was clipped by 2 bases and J by 3 bases; unmatched bases: 8. The CDR3 sequence is 15 residues long. CDR1 is DFQATT and CDR2 is SNEGSKA in the germline V gene (reference sequence). The chain's CDR3 is CSARSPDRVEETQYF. The CDR3 region has the DNA TGCAGTGCTAGAAGCCCGGACAGGGTGGAAGAGACCCAGTACTTC.

This chain connects TRBV9 to TRBJ1-2; possible D gene TRBD1, 5 bases. CDR3 length: 14 residues. Germline CDR1 SGDLS, CDR2 YYNGEE. V was shortened by 6 bases and J by 3 bases, with 15 bases between the two germline ends. The CDR3 DNA follows: TGTGCCAGCACCCTGTCGTCGGGGGACTATGGCTACACCTTC. Translated: CASTLSSGDYGYTF. Using reference TRBV9 and TRBJ1-2 for the parts outside the CDR3, the full variable domain is DSGVTQTPKHLITATGQRVTLRCSPRSGDLSVYWYQQSLDQGLQFLIQYYNGEERAKGNILERFSAQQFPDLHSELNLSSLELGDSALYFCASTLSSGDYGYTFGSGTRLTVV.

This chain uses TRBV14 with TRBJ2-5, with a tentative D call TRBD1 (5 bases). This CDR3 region has 16 residues. Trimming cost V 0 bases and J 6 bases, with 17 bases left between them. Germline V CDR1 and CDR2: SGHDN, FVKESK. Here the CDR3 DNA reads TGTGCCAGCAGCCAAGAAGGGGCTCAGTCGGTGAAGACCCAGTACTTC. This translates into CASSQEGAQSVKTQYF. Full variable domain (remainder filled in from reference TRBV14 and TRBJ2-5): EAGVTQFPSHSVIEKGQTVTLRCDPISGHDNLYWYRRVMGKEIKFLLHFVKESKQDESGMPNNRFLAERTGGTYSTLKVQPAELEDSGVYFCASSQEGAQSVKTQYFGPGTRLLVL.

This clonotype was found a few times. A clone one base away is much larger, so this may be a read error. The chain combines TRBV29-1 with TRBJ2-5, with 9 positions matching TRBD2. This CDR3 is 14 amino acids long. Germline values: CDR1 SQVTM, CDR2 ANQGSEA. With V trimmed by 7 bases and J by 11 bases, 17 bases remained unmatched. CDR3 loop: CSAQTAGGGGEQYF. The CDR3 DNA is TGCAGCGCCCAAACAGCGGGAGGAGGCGGTGAGCAGTACTTC.

This chain uses TRBV11-2 with TRBJ1-4; 7 bases match TRBD1. CDR1 is SGHAT and CDR2 is FQNNGV in the germline V gene. This CDR3 comprises 13 residues. The J segment lost 8 bases and the V segment lost 5 bases, leaving 5 bases of the junction unmatched. This CDR3 reads CASSPRDSEKLFF. As DNA, the CDR3 is TGTGCCAGCAGCCCCCGGGACAGCGAAAAACTGTTTTTT. Drawing the rest from reference TRBV11-2 and TRBJ1-4, the complete variable domain is EAGVAQSPRYKIIEKRQSVAFWCNPISGHATLYWYQQILGQGPKLLIQFQNNGVVDDSQLPKDRFSAERLKGVDSTLKIQPAKLEDSAVYLCASSPRDSEKLFFGSGTQLSVL.

This clonotype occurred a few times. A read error may be the cause here, since a much bigger clone is one base away. The chain combines TRBV7-9 with TRBJ2-7; D might be TRBD2 (6 bases). Germline CDR1 reads SEHNR; CDR2 reads FQNEAQ (reference sequence). The CDR3 is made up of 15 amino acids. V lost 5 bases, J lost 7 bases, and 21 bases lay in between. CDR3 nucleotides: TGTGCCAGCAGCCCCCGGGAGTATGGCTACAATGAGCAGTACTTC. Encoded protein: CASSPREYGYNEQYF.

This clonotype has a handful of counts. The chain recombines TRBV3-1 with TRBJ2-6, with D possibly TRBD1 on 6 matching bases. Germline lookup yields CDR1 LGHDT and CDR2 YNNKEL (reference sequence). This CDR3 is built from 19 residues. V was pared by 2 bases and J by 0 bases, with 17 bases between. The CDR3 loop reads CASSQLSGQPTSGANVLTF. CDR3 DNA: TGTGCCAGCAGCCAACTGTCTGGACAGCCTACCTCTGGGGCCAACGTCCTGACTTTC.

The V gene is TRBV20-1, the J gene TRBJ2-5; possible D gene TRBD2, 6 bases. Trimming pared 7 bases from V and 5 bases from J, leaving 11 bases between. The CDR3 extends over 11 amino acids. The germline V gene has CDR1 DFQATT and CDR2 SNEGSKA (reference sequence). CDR3 sequence reads: CSGGRSETQYF. In DNA form, the CDR3 reads TGCAGTGGGGGGAGGAGTGAGACCCAGTACTTC.

A word on this clonotype: One base away lies a much larger clone, so this may be a sequencing read error. This chain uses TRBV28 with TRBJ2-7; 7 bases align to TRBD1. The CDR3 has 15 amino acids. Germline V CDR1 and CDR2: MDHEN, SYDVKM. The CDR3 reads CASRFGTGETYERYF. The CDR3, as DNA: TGTGCCAGCAGATTTGGTACAGGGGAAACCTACGAGCGGTACTTC.

The chain combines TRBV6-2 or TRBV6-3 with TRBJ2-7, with D perhaps TRBD1 (6 bases). This CDR3 is 15 amino acids long. The germline gives CDR1 MNHEY, CDR2 SVGEGT. Trimming stripped 6 bases from V and 4 bases from J, with 19 bases between. The CDR3 region has the DNA TGTGCCAGCAGCCCCCGAAGGGGGATACTTTACGAGCAGTACTTC. As protein: CASSPRRGILYEQYF.

This clonotype has only a few counts. V usage is TRBV20-1 and J usage is TRBJ2-1, with 8 positions matching TRBD2. The V and J ends lost 4 bases and 13 bases, in that order; junction bases with no gene match: 15. This CDR3 is built from 14 residues. Germline lookup yields CDR1 DFQATT and CDR2 SNEGSKA (reference sequence). CDR3 protein: CSAIGTRRNEQQFF. The CDR3 nucleotides read TGCAGTGCTATCGGGACTAGGCGGAATGAGCAACAGTTCTTC.

This clonotype has ten or more counts. The chain couples TRBV6-2 or TRBV6-3 to TRBJ2-2; maybe TRBD1 (6 bases). This CDR3 is built from 13 residues. The germline V gene encodes CDR1 MNHEY and CDR2 SVGEGT. V gave up 8 bases and J gave up 1 base, with 8 bases separating them. The CDR3: CASLGQNTGELFF. The CDR3 nucleotides are TGTGCCAGCCTGGGACAGAACACCGGGGAGCTGTTTTTT.

V usage is TRBV10-3 and J usage is TRBJ2-1, with D possibly matching TRBD2 (5 bases). Germline lookup yields CDR1 ENHRY and CDR2 SYGVKD. The V end lost 2 bases, the J end lost 4 bases, and 9 bases lay between the germline ends. The CDR3 runs 14 residues. The CDR3 nucleotides are TGTGCCATCAGTGAGGCTAGCCGTTACAATGAGCAGTTCTTC. As protein: CAISEASRYNEQFF.

The rearrangement uses TRBV5-5 and TRBJ2-7, with 10 bases aligning to TRBD1. Gene TRBJ2-5 matches the end of the DNA better, so the J call may be wrong. The CDR3 totals 14 residues. CDR1 and CDR2 (germline): SGHKS, YYEKEE (reference sequence). CDR3 sequence: CASTQDRGGETQYF. CDR3 nucleotide sequence: TGTGCCAGCACCCAGGACAGGGGGGGGGAGACCCAGTACTTC.

This clonotype was counted only a few times. V and J are TRBV7-2 and TRBJ2-7; 11 nucleotides align to TRBD2. Germline CDR1 SGHTA, CDR2 FQGNSA. The V segment lost 5 bases and the J segment 4 bases; nucleotides outside the gene matches: 7. There are 15 residues in the CDR3. The CDR3 region is CASSLTGTSGYEQYF. The CDR3 coding sequence is TGTGCCAGCAGCCTAACCGGGACTAGCGGATACGAGCAGTACTTC.

This chain links TRBV2 with TRBJ2-4, with D uncertain. The J call may be in error: the DNA end matches TRBJ2-7 better. The CDR3 runs 13 residues. Germline V gene lookup returns CDR1 SNHLY and CDR2 FYNNEI. The CDR3 is CASTRQERLEQYF. The CDR3 DNA sequence: TGTGCCAGCACGCGGCAGGAACGGCTCGAGCAGTACTTC.

This clonotype has only a few counts. The V and J genes are TRBV7-2 and TRBJ1-2; D unclear. Germline CDR1 SGHTA, CDR2 FQGNSA. The CDR3 sequence is 16 residues long. Between the trimmed V and J ends, which lost 5 bases and 0 bases, there was a span of 16 bases. CDR3 nucleotide sequence: TGTGCCAGCAGCCGCCCCAAGGCGAACTCTAACTATGGCTACACCTTC. This gives the protein CASSRPKANSNYGYTF.

V and J are TRBV28 and TRBJ2-5; 14 positions agree with TRBD2. The J call may be faulty, since TRBJ2-7 better matches the DNA end. This CDR3 spans 19 amino acids. Germline CDR1 is MDHEN and CDR2 is SYDVKM. The CDR3 spells CASSFLRLTSGRAMHEQYF. The CDR3 DNA reads as TGTGCCAGCAGTTTCCTTCGTCTGACTAGCGGGAGGGCCATGCACGAGCAGTACTTC.

The J gene is TRBJ1-6, the V gene TRBV30; D not certain. Germline V gene lookup returns CDR1 GTSNPN and CDR2 SVGIG (reference sequence). The ends were cut back, 4 bases at V and 8 bases at J, with 18 bases in the middle. CDR3 length equals 15 residues. CDR3 in amino acids: CAWTRGEAMDSPLHF. The CDR3 region has the DNA TGTGCCTGGACCCGTGGTGAGGCTATGGATTCACCCCTCCACTTT.

This clonotype was seen more than once but under ten times. This chain links TRBV6-1 with TRBJ1-2; D ambiguous. With 8 bases removed from V and 2 bases from J, the gap between germline ends came to 6 bases. The CDR3 spans 11 residues. From germline, CDR1 is MNHNS and CDR2 SASEGT. In DNA, the CDR3 is TGTGCCAGCCACGGGAACTATGGCTACACCTTC. Amino acids: CASHGNYGYTF.

The genes are TRBV7-6 and TRBJ1-2, with D maybe TRBD1 (6 bases). The CDR3 has 13 amino acids. V was trimmed by 0 bases and J by 6 bases, leaving 8 bases between them. Germline V lookup: CDR1 SGHVS, CDR2 FNYEAQ. The CDR3, as DNA: TGTGCCAGCAGCTTAGCGGGGGCAGATGGCTACACCTTC. It is translated as CASSLAGADGYTF.